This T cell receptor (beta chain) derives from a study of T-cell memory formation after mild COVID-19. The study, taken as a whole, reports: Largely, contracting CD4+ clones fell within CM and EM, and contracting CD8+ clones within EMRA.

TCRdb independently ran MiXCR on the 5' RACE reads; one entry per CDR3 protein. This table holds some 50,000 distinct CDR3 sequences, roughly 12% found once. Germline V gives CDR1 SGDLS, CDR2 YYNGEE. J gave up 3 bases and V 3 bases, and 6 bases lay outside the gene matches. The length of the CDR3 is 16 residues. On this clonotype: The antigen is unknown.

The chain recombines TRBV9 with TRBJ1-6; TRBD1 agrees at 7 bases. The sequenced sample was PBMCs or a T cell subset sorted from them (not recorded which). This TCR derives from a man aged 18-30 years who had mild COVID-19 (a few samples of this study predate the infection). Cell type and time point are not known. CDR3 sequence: CASSAGTAHYNSPLHF. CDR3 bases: TGTGCCAGCAGCGCAGGGACAGCCCACTATAATTCACCCCTCCACTTT.